A single sample gave rise to the 30 T cell receptor beta chains below, sequenced in a study of shared clonotypes between healthy human individuals (dated by TCRdb to between 2020 and 2021). The library was generated by the immunoSEQ multiplex PCR assay. TCRdb mirrors the immuneACCESS table, restricted to in-frame sequences. Some clones are absent from its copies; in checked studies, under half trace to an unresolved V gene, and the reason for the others is unknown. This sample holds about 2 million clones; 85% to 95% were observed only once. 1.2% of the sample lies in the top ten. CD8 naive samples were CD45RO-negative cells positively selected for CCR7, giving a CD45RA+CCR7+ population that excluded TemRA cells. The source material was naive CD8+ T cells sorted from blood. The meaning of the sample's cell subset or site label: CD45RA+CCR7+. The receptors were gathered from a man aged 18-30 years in good health.

This chain links TRBV5-6 with TRBJ1-1; D unclear. The CDR3 spans 17 residues. Per germline, CDR1 SGHDT and CDR2 YYEEEE. Trimming removed 0 bases from V and 2 bases from J, with 17 bases in between. The CDR3 DNA reads as TGTGCCAGCAGCTTGGAGACCCACCAAGAACAAAACACTGAAGCTTTCTTT. Translating gives CASSLETHQEQNTEAFF. The variable domain in full, completed from reference TRBV5-6 and TRBJ1-1, reads DAGVTQSPTHLIKTRGQQVTLRCSPKSGHDTVSWYQQALGQGPQFIFQYYEEEERQRGNFPDRFSGHQFPNYSSELNVNALLLGDSALYLCASSLETHQEQNTEAFFGQGTRLTVV.

The chain recombines TRBV30 with TRBJ2-5; D possibly corresponds to TRBD1 (5 bases). This CDR3 is built from 13 residues. Per the germline V gene, CDR1 is GTSNPN and CDR2 is SVGIG (reference sequence). V was trimmed by 5 bases and J by 4 bases, leaving 14 bases between them. The chain's CDR3 is CAWARAWGETQYF. CDR3 in DNA: TGTGCCTGGGCCAGGGCATGGGGAGAGACCCAGTACTTC.

The J gene is TRBJ1-5, the V gene TRBV6-1; 8 bases agree with TRBD1. Per germline, CDR1 MNHNS and CDR2 SASEGT. V dropped 2 bases and J dropped 2; count of bases not matched to a gene: 5. There are 16 residues in the CDR3. In DNA form, the CDR3 reads TGTGCCAGCAGTGAACGTCAGGGGGCAGGCAATCAGCCCCAGCATTTT. Translated, it gives CASSERQGAGNQPQHF.

The chain joins TRBV19 to TRBJ1-4; D ambiguous. Germline V gene lookup returns CDR1 LNHDA and CDR2 SQIVND (reference sequence). The CDR3 runs to 12 residues. Between the trimmed V and J ends, which lost 1 base and 7 bases, there was a span of 4 bases. CDR3 sequence (DNA): TGTGCCAGTAGTATAGCTTCTGAAAAACTGTTTTTT. Its protein is CASSIASEKLFF.

This chain joins TRBV4-3 and TRBJ2-3; 14 bases agree with TRBD2. Trimming removed 2 bases from V and 6 bases from J; junction bases left unmatched: 13. Germline V gives CDR1 LGHNA, CDR2 YSLEER. The CDR3 is 19 amino acids. The CDR3 sequence is CASSQIPGTSGSPADTQYF. For the CDR3, the DNA is TGCGCCAGCAGCCAAATCCCCGGGACTAGCGGGAGTCCCGCGGATACGCAGTATTTT.

The CDR3 sequence is CASSVAGGNPYEQYF. CDR3 nucleotides: TGTGCCAGCAGCGTAGCGGGCGGGAATCCCTACGAGCAGTACTTC. The rearrangement joins TRBV9 to TRBJ2-7; a weak D match, TRBD2 (6 bases). Germline CDR1 reads SGDLS; CDR2 reads YYNGEE. The length of the CDR3 is 15 residues. Trimming left V 0 bases short and J 2 bases short, with 12 bases between.

The chain carries TRBV5-1 and TRBJ2-5; TRBD1 agrees at 8 bases. The CDR3 runs to 16 residues. Germline CDR1 SGHRS, CDR2 YFSETQ. Germline trimming cut 0 bases from V and 5 bases from J; bases unmatched to any gene: 9. The CDR3 here is CASSLGQGIVGETQYF. The CDR3 DNA reads as TGCGCCAGCAGCTTGGGACAGGGGATTGTAGGGGAGACCCAGTACTTC.

This chain uses TRBV30 with TRBJ1-2; 10 positions match TRBD1. Germline V gene data show CDR1 as GTSNPN and CDR2 as SVGIG (reference sequence). V shed 4 bases, J shed 6 bases, and the junction held 5 bases outside the gene matches. The length of the CDR3 is 13 residues. CDR3 bases: TGTGCCTGGACTTTAGGGACAGGGGATGGCTACACCTTC. Protein: CAWTLGTGDGYTF.

This clone was counted only a few times. The chain's CDR3 is CASSSQAIDTEAFF. The CDR3 DNA reads TGTGCCAGCAGCTCACAGGCAATTGACACTGAAGCTTTCTTT. The rearrangement links TRBV6-6 to TRBJ1-1; weak D call: TRBD1 (5 bases). The CDR3 covers 14 residues. V lost 6 bases and J lost 3, with 14 bases in between. The germline CDR1 and CDR2 sequences are MNHNY and SVGAGI (reference sequence).

The chain couples TRBV7-2 to TRBJ2-1; D is possibly TRBD1 (6 bases). The CDR3 runs 14 residues. V lost 4 bases and J lost 4, with 11 bases in between. The germline gives CDR1 SGHTA, CDR2 FQGNSA. For the CDR3, the DNA is TGTGCCAGCAGCTGGGACAACCTATACAATGAGCAGTTCTTC. As protein: CASSWDNLYNEQFF.

This clone came up a few times. The identical CDR3 is also encoded by other nucleotide sequences in the sample. V is TRBV7-9 and J is TRBJ1-1; D gene ambiguous. V was trimmed by 3 bases and J by 2 bases, leaving 4 bases between them. The CDR3 covers 12 residues. CDR1 and CDR2 (germline): SEHNR, FQNEAQ (reference sequence). CDR3 nucleotide sequence: TGTGCCAGCAGCTTCAGTAACACTGAAGCTTTCTTT. Residues: CASSFSNTEAFF.

J is TRBJ2-1 and V is TRBV7-2, with D maybe TRBD1 (5 bases). Germline CDR1 and CDR2: SGHTA and FQGNSA. With 7 bases removed from V and 5 bases from J, the gap between germline ends came to 18 bases. The CDR3 consists of 15 residues. CDR3 amino acids: CASIPAAREHNEQFF. CDR3 DNA: TGTGCCAGCATCCCTGCCGCCAGGGAACACAATGAGCAGTTCTTC.

The chain carries TRBV9 and TRBJ2-2; D unclear. The V gene lost 1 base and the J gene lost 0 bases, with 16 bases spanning the gap. Germline V gene data show CDR1 as SGDLS and CDR2 as YYNGEE. The CDR3 has 18 amino acids. In nucleotides, the CDR3 is TGTGCCAGCAGCGTATCTCCCCGGTCACACCCGAACACCGGGGAGCTGTTTTTT. Amino acids: CASSVSPRSHPNTGELFF. The variable domain in full, completed from reference TRBV9 and TRBJ2-2, reads DSGVTQTPKHLITATGQRVTLRCSPRSGDLSVYWYQQSLDQGLQFLIQYYNGEERAKGNILERFSAQQFPDLHSELNLSSLELGDSALYFCASSVSPRSHPNTGELFFGEGSRLTVL.

This clone was observed a single time. The chain uses TRBV7-9 and TRBJ2-7; D may be TRBD1 (5 bases). The germline V and J ends were trimmed by 9 bases and 3 bases, with 15 bases remaining between them. The CDR3 extends over 13 amino acids. Germline lookup yields CDR1 SEHNR and CDR2 FQNEAQ (reference sequence). The DNA for the CDR3 is TGTGCCAGTTCAGACAGTCCCGTCTACGAGCAGTACTTC. This encodes CASSDSPVYEQYF.

With regard to this clone: The sample holds other DNA sequences that translate to the same CDR3. The chain carries TRBV27 and TRBJ2-7; possibly TRBD2 for D (7 bases). Germline V lookup: CDR1 MNHEY, CDR2 SMNVEV (reference sequence). V lost 1 base and J lost 2, with 15 bases in between. CDR3 size: 16 residues. The CDR3 DNA reads TGTGCCAGCAGTTTATGGTCGGGGGGCTCTACCTACGAGCAGTACTTC. Amino acids: CASSLWSGGSTYEQYF.

CDR3 DNA sequence: TGTGCCAGTAGTATTCGGTCCCTTTTCGGGGGCACCGGGGAGCTGTTTTTT. As protein: CASSIRSLFGGTGELFF. V is TRBV19 and J is TRBJ2-2, with TRBD2 as a possible D gene (6 bases). V dropped 3 bases and J dropped 4 bases, with 18 bases sitting between them. The CDR3 contains 17 residues. The germline V gene encodes CDR1 LNHDA and CDR2 SQIVND (reference sequence).

This chain joins TRBV29-1 and TRBJ1-3; perhaps TRBD1 as D (6 bases). Germline values: CDR1 SQVTM, CDR2 ANQGSEA. This CDR3 spans 15 amino acids. V lost 1 base, J lost 2 bases, and 12 bases lay in between. The CDR3 DNA sequence: TGCAGCGTTGAAGTGGGGGGCCCCACTGGAAACACCATATATTTT. It is translated as CSVEVGGPTGNTIYF.

The chain couples TRBV13 to TRBJ2-1; 8 bases align to TRBD2. Germline V lookup: CDR1 PRHDT, CDR2 FYEKMQ (reference sequence). The CDR3 consists of 16 residues. With 5 bases clipped from V and 8 bases from J, the junction kept 14 bases outside the gene matches. This CDR3 is CASSAAVGSGMDEQFF. Here the CDR3 DNA reads TGTGCCAGCAGCGCTGCCGTAGGTAGCGGGATGGATGAGCAGTTCTTC.

The V and J genes are TRBV14 and TRBJ2-1; perhaps D is TRBD1 or TRBD2 (6 bases each). Germline values: CDR1 SGHDN, CDR2 FVKESK. The CDR3 is 17 amino acids. V dropped 0 bases and J dropped 4 bases, with 16 bases sitting between them. CDR3 nucleotide sequence: TGTGCCAGCAGCCAAGAATTTGGTCAGGGGAGGTACAATGAGCAGTTCTTC. Translating it yields CASSQEFGQGRYNEQFF. The variable domain in full, with the rest retrieved from reference TRBV14 and TRBJ2-1, is EAGVTQFPSHSVIEKGQTVTLRCDPISGHDNLYWYRRVMGKEIKFLLHFVKESKQDESGMPNNRFLAERTGGTYSTLKVQPAELEDSGVYFCASSQEFGQGRYNEQFFGPGTRLTVL.

The genes are TRBV19 and TRBJ1-3, with D maybe TRBD1 (5 bases). The CDR3 has 14 residues. Germline V gene data show CDR1 as LNHDA and CDR2 as SQIVND (reference sequence). V lost 8 bases to trimming and J lost 2 bases, with 13 bases between them. The CDR3 reads CASGKGMTGNTIYF. In DNA, the CDR3 is TGTGCCAGTGGCAAGGGGATGACTGGAAACACCATATATTTT. Filled out from reference TRBV19 and TRBJ1-3, the complete variable domain reads DGGITQSPKYLFRKEGQNVTLSCEQNLNHDAMYWYRQDPGQGLRLIYYSQIVNDFQKGDIAEGYSVSREKKESFPLTVTSAQKNPTAFYLCASGKGMTGNTIYFGEGSWLTVV.

This clone was detected once. V is TRBV10-1 and J is TRBJ2-1; no reliable D call. The CDR3 spans 13 residues. The germline gives CDR1 WNHNN, CDR2 SYGVQD (reference sequence). V dropped 3 bases and J dropped 3 bases, with 6 bases sitting between them. The CDR3 loop reads CASSDPSYNEQFF. The DNA of the CDR3 is TGCGCCAGCAGTGACCCTAGCTACAATGAGCAGTTCTTC.

The gene calls are TRBV7-9 and TRBJ1-1; 8 bases fit TRBD1. The CDR3 runs to 13 residues. The ends lost 5 bases at V and 7 bases at J; junction bases unmatched: 6. CDR1 is SEHNR, CDR2 FQNEAQ, per germline (reference sequence). The CDR3 DNA reads TGTGCCAGCAGCGAGACAGGGGATGATGAAGCTTTCTTT. Translated: CASSETGDDEAFF.

This chain uses TRBV4-1 with TRBJ2-5, with D possibly TRBD2 on 6 matching bases. CDR1 MGHRA and CDR2 YSYEKL come from the germline V gene. The CDR3 extends over 16 amino acids. Trimming stripped 0 bases from V and 2 bases from J, with 13 bases between. CDR3 region: CASSQDPEGGQETQYF. The CDR3 nucleotides are TGCGCCAGCAGCCAAGATCCGGAGGGCGGGCAAGAGACCCAGTACTTC.

Details on this clone: This specimen includes other DNA sequences encoding the same CDR3. The chain couples TRBV6-1 to TRBJ1-6; TRBD1 aligns across 7 bases. J lost 7 bases, V lost 4 bases, and 1 base had no gene match. The germline V gene encodes CDR1 MNHNS and CDR2 SASEGT. CDR3 length: 13 residues. CDR3 sequence reads: CASSVTGNSPLHF. The CDR3 coding sequence is TGTGCCAGCAGTGTGACAGGGAATTCACCCCTCCACTTT.

V usage is TRBV10-1 and J usage is TRBJ2-7, with a tentative D call TRBD2 (6 bases). CDR1 is WNHNN and CDR2 is SYGVQD in the germline V gene (reference sequence). The ends were cut back, 3 bases at V and 3 bases at J, with 12 bases in the middle. CDR3 length: 14 amino acids. CDR3 nucleotides: TGCGCCAGCAGTGACAGTGACGGGGGCTACGAGCAGTACTTC. Amino acids: CASSDSDGGYEQYF.

CDR3 in amino acids: CASSPGGYNEQFF. The CDR3 DNA is TGTGCCAGCAGCCCCGGGGGTTACAATGAGCAGTTCTTC. This chain uses TRBV9 with TRBJ2-1; possible D gene TRBD2, 6 bases. The CDR3 contains 13 residues. Deletions cut 4 bases from V and 4 bases from J, with 9 bases between. From germline, CDR1 is SGDLS and CDR2 YYNGEE.

V is TRBV4-2 and J is TRBJ2-7; D is unresolved. CDR3 length equals 16 residues. Germline CDR1 is LGHNA and CDR2 is YNFKEQ. Trimming left V 0 bases short and J 4 bases short, with 16 bases between. Here the CDR3 reads CASSQDPSAKYYEQYF. The CDR3 bases are TGTGCCAGCAGCCAAGATCCCTCCGCGAAGTATTACGAGCAGTACTTC.

CDR3 protein: CASSLYGRSYGYTF. Here the CDR3 DNA reads TGTGCCAGCAGCTTATACGGACGGAGCTATGGCTACACCTTC. This chain uses TRBV7-2 with TRBJ1-2; D is unresolved. The germline CDR1 and CDR2 sequences are SGHTA and FQGNSA. Between the trimmed V and J ends, which lost 2 bases and 4 bases, there was a span of 11 bases. The CDR3 length is 14 residues.

The chain employs TRBV9 and TRBJ2-3, with a tentative D call TRBD2 (6 bases). The CDR3 is 17 residues long. Per the germline V gene, CDR1 is SGDLS and CDR2 is YYNGEE. V was trimmed by 3 bases and J by 2 bases, leaving 19 bases between them. The CDR3 DNA follows: TGTGCCAGCAGCGCTCCCGAAACGGGGGTTCCCACAGATACGCAGTATTTT. Protein: CASSAPETGVPTDTQYF.

The chain couples TRBV7-9 to TRBJ2-1; D possibly corresponds to TRBD2 (7 bases). CDR3 size: 14 residues. Per germline, CDR1 SEHNR and CDR2 FQNEAQ (reference sequence). Trimming left V 5 bases short and J 5 bases short, with 13 bases between. The CDR3: CASSVGGPNNEQFF. The CDR3 DNA reads TGTGCCAGCAGCGTCGGGGGGCCCAACAATGAGCAGTTCTTC.